This T cell receptor (beta chain) was recorded in a study of blood T cell repertoires in COVID-19. The overall study: Acute-phase and convalescent COVID-19 samples originated in the United States, Italy and Spain. PBMCs, B-cell-depleted T cells, or T cells provided the cDNA or gDNA that made up the material.

Source study methods: Reference gene primer amplification gave nucleated cell count estimates. Sequencing used immunoSEQ multiplex PCR; TCRdb keeps in-frame clones, though not all of them. The V and J calls and the clone size are those of that table, but D and trimming were determined from the DNA. Among a few hundred thousand clones, about 83% were seen once, and the ten largest hold roughly 2%. This receptor was identified in a man younger than 40 who had recovered from COVID-19. What was sequenced was peripheral blood.

The CDR3 region has the DNA TGCAGCGTTGAAGGGGTAGCGGGGGCCTACGAGCAGTACTTC. Its translation is CSVEGVAGAYEQYF. This chain uses TRBV29-1 with TRBJ2-7; 9 bases are a match to TRBD2. J gave up 2 bases and V 1 base, and 3 bases lay outside the gene matches. CDR3 length equals 14 residues. The germline CDR1 and CDR2 sequences are SQVTM and ANQGSEA.